This T cell receptor (beta chain) was recovered during a study of T cell repertoires in cytomegalovirus infection (dated by TCRdb to about 2019). Background on the whole study: Alongside well-studied HLA-B-restricted epitopes, the peptide stimulations were aimed at recently identified HLA-C-restricted CMV epitopes, whose presentation resists viral immunomodulation. Because public TCR beta signatures pointed to carriage of CMV infection together with the matching HLA type, the HLA type of each donor mattered for the analysis. The paper as a whole reports these results and caveats: The ex vivo response was dominated by HLA-C-restricted CMV-specific TCR beta clonotypes, and the single most frequent clonotype in two of eight donors was supplied by these HLA-C-restricted clonotypes. Cumulative frequency of public TCR beta family members discriminated carriers of CMV infection plus the relevant HLA type in this cohort and an independent roughly 350-donor cohort.

The meaning of the sample's treatment or condition label: in vitro stimulation with specific CMV peptide epitopes to enrich CMV-specific T cells. Points on this clonotype: Its antigen is still unknown. No clone much larger than this one lies a single base away; base qualities are absent.

V and J are truncated by 10 bases and 7 bases respectively, leaving an intervening sequence of 23 bases. Looking up the germline V gene yields CDR1 MDHEN and CDR2 SYDVKM. From the cysteine through the phenylalanine, the CDR3 covers 15 amino acids. Solely the CDR3 DNA is kept, with 45 bases framed from the first base. Instrument used: Illumina HiSeq 1500. Through fastp at Q25 and MiXCR, TCRdb rebuilt clones from the public reads, retaining in-frame beta chains. Rows merge per CDR3 protein into single entries with the most common DNA and genes. Across this sample there are just under 500,000 distinct CDR3 sequences, with around 30% seen only once. The top ten clones comprise roughly 17% of the sample.

The sequence came from a human donor in good health (CMV status not recorded). Some clones in this sample may be carry-over from other donors' samples. Source: cultured PBMCs, taken from culture after CMV antigen stimulation. This chain is built from TRBV28 and TRBJ1-5; TRBD1 is possibly the D segment (5 matching bases). DNA sequence: TGTGCCACCGGATCTCCGGGGACTCTTCGCCAGCCCCAGCATTTT. It translates as CATGSPGTLRQPQHF.